Below, 19 T cell receptor beta chains from the same sample are listed, as sequenced in a study of tumor and adjacent non-tumor tissue in lung cancer. The library came from three nested PCR rounds adapted from ARM-PCR protocols. TCRdb fed the multiplex PCR reads into MiXCR, producing one record per CDR3 protein. The sample holds about 77,000 distinct CDR3 sequences, approximately 82% seen once. This sample's RNA came from whole unsorted tissue. More than 3 cm separated this lung sample from the edge of the tumor. The sample consisted of distant non-tumor lung tissue. Receptors originate from a man between 70 and 80 years old with non-small cell lung cancer.

Comments on this clonotype: This likely comes from a read error, as the CDR3 has no conserved phenylalanine or tryptophan at its end. The chain has TRBV7-9 and TRBJ2-5, with D possibly TRBD2 on 6 matching bases. The germline CDR1 and CDR2 sequences are SEHNR and FQNEAQ (reference sequence). CDR3 size: 15 residues. DNA for the CDR3: TGTGCCAGCAGCATAGCGGCAGGATGTGGTGAGACCCAGTACTCC. It translates to CASSIAAGCGETQYS.

About this clonotype: At one end, the junction sequence differs from germline, possibly due to a read error. The CDR3 DNA reads TGTGCCAGCAGGTTGACGGGGGATGACACTGAAGCTGTCTTT. This encodes CASRLTGDDTEAVF. The chain couples TRBV6-5 to TRBJ1-1, with D possibly matching TRBD1 (5 bases). CDR3 size: 14 residues. The germline V gene encodes CDR1 MNHEY and CDR2 SVGAGI.

J is TRBJ1-5 and V is TRBV6-2 or TRBV6-3, with D maybe TRBD1 (6 bases). Germline V lookup: CDR1 MNHEY, CDR2 SVGEGT. There are 14 residues in the CDR3. Trimming shortened V by 8 bases and J by 11 bases, and 22 bases separated the two germline ends. The CDR3 DNA follows: TGTGCCAGCGGTAGGGCGGGGGCGGGGCAGTCCCAGCATTTT. The encoded protein is CASGRAGAGQSQHF.

Details on this clonotype: A much larger clone sits a single nucleotide away, making a read error possible. The rearrangement uses TRBV28 and TRBJ2-1; D possibly matches TRBD1 or TRBD2 (5 bases each). CDR3 length: 18 residues. The germline gives CDR1 MDHEN, CDR2 SYDVKM. Trimming removed 7 bases from V and 9 bases from J, with 31 bases in between. The CDR3 protein is CASTGPLGWGNRHSEQFF. The CDR3, as DNA: TGTGCCAGCACCGGACCCCTTGGATGGGGGAACCGTCATAGTGAGCAGTTCTTC.

On this clonotype: The junction departs from germline at one end; a sequencing error may be responsible. The chain is built from TRBV11-3 and TRBJ2-2; D is ambiguous. The CDR3 sequence is 15 residues long. Germline lookup yields CDR1 SGHNT and CDR2 YENEEA. The CDR3 is CACSLNPAFTGELFF. In nucleotides, the CDR3 is TGTGCCTGCAGCTTAAATCCGGCATTCACCGGGGAGCTGTTTTTT.

The CDR3 reads CAGKIAGGSEPYEQYF. The CDR3 DNA reads TGTGCCGGCAAAATCGCGGGGGGGTCGGAACCCTACGAGCAGTACTTC. The chain has TRBV6-1 and TRBJ2-7; 9 positions agree with TRBD2. Unmatched junction bases numbered 16, after V lost 11 bases and J lost 2 bases. The CDR3 sequence is 16 residues long. Germline V gene data show CDR1 as MNHNS and CDR2 as SASEGT.

In regard to this clonotype: The junction departs from the called germline gene at one end, perhaps through a read error. The J gene is TRBJ2-7, the V gene TRBV14; D is unclear. The V gene's germline CDR1 is SGHDN and CDR2 FVKESK. CDR3 length equals 14 residues. The CDR3 coding sequence is TGTGCCAGCAGCCTACGGCTGGAAGGTTACGACCAGTACTTC. Protein product: CASSLRLEGYDQYF.

Remarks on this clonotype: This may be a read error: a much more frequent sequence differs by one nucleotide. The chain uses TRBV6-5 and TRBJ1-1; no reliable D call. From germline, CDR1 is MNHEY and CDR2 SVGAGI. The CDR3 runs 13 residues. The CDR3 nucleotides read TGTGCCAGCAGTTACGTCTGGAACAATGAAGCTTTCTTT. It is translated as CASSYVWNNEAFF.

This clonotype was observed a single time. One end of the junction is discordant with germline, which a read error may explain. The rearrangement joins TRBV29-1 to TRBJ1-1, with unresolved D. There are 13 residues in the CDR3. Germline lookup yields CDR1 SQVTM and CDR2 ANQGSEA. The CDR3 DNA reads TGCAGCGTTGGGAGTGATTCGAACACTGAAACTTTCTTT. It codes for CSVGSDSNTETFF.

Comment on this clonotype: Because it lacks the conserved phenylalanine or tryptophan at the end, this CDR3 is likely a read error. The J gene is TRBJ2-3, the V gene TRBV5-1; maybe TRBD2 (5 bases). This CDR3 has 14 amino acids. The germline V gene has CDR1 SGHRS and CDR2 YFSETQ. The CDR3 sequence: CASRSGPSTDTQYC. The CDR3 DNA follows: TGCGCCAGCAGGAGCGGACCTTCCACAGATACTCAGTATTGT.

This clonotype ranks as medium-sized. This rearrangement joins TRBV28 to TRBJ2-1, with 8 nucleotides matching TRBD2. The germline V gene encodes CDR1 MDHEN and CDR2 SYDVKM. Trimming took 8 bases from V and 5 from J; bases not matched to a gene: 8. The CDR3 length is 14 residues. CDR3: CASDSSGIDNEQFF. The DNA of the CDR3 is TGTGCCAGCGATAGTAGCGGGATTGACAATGAGCAGTTCTTC.

This clonotype has just a few counts. A read error may be the cause here, since a much bigger clone is one base away. The chain is built from TRBV6-6 and TRBJ2-2; D perhaps matches TRBD1 (6 bases). The ends were cut back, 5 bases at V and 1 base at J, with 11 bases in the middle. Per the germline V gene, CDR1 is MNHNY and CDR2 is SVGAGI (reference sequence). The CDR3 spans 15 residues. The CDR3 loop reads CASSIRTVNTGELFF. The CDR3 region has the DNA TGTGCCAGCAGTATCCGGACAGTGAACACCGGGGAGCTGTTTTTT.

This clonotype was detected only a few times. A much larger clonotype is one base distant, so this may be a read error. The chain joins TRBV4-1 to TRBJ2-7; weak D call: TRBD2 (5 bases). The length of the CDR3 is 18 residues. Germline V lookup: CDR1 MGHRA, CDR2 YSYEKL. Trimming shortened V by 5 bases and J by 5 bases, and 28 bases separated the two germline ends. The CDR3 DNA reads TGCGCCAGCAGCAATACTATTAGAGCTAGCCTCGTGGTAGACGAGCAGTACTTC. Protein: CASSNTIRASLVVDEQYF.

Concerning this clonotype: Mismatch with germline at one junction end may stem from a read error. The chain uses TRBV11-2 and TRBJ2-7; 8 bases are a match to TRBD1. The CDR3 is 15 residues long. Germline V lookup: CDR1 SGHAT, CDR2 FQNNGV. The CDR3 is CASSSDQGAPYKQYF. CDR3 DNA: TGCGCCAGCAGCTCAGATCAGGGGGCCCCCTACAAGCAGTACTTC.

The gene calls are TRBV5-4 and TRBJ2-5; the match to TRBD2 covers 8 bases. This CDR3 is 17 amino acids long. The germline V gene has CDR1 SGHNT and CDR2 YYREEE (reference sequence). V lost 2 bases to trimming and J lost 5 bases; unmatched junction nucleotides: 14. CDR3 sequence (DNA): TGTGCCAGCAGCTTAAAGGGGTGGACTAGCAGGAGCGAGACCCAGTACTTC. Protein product: CASSLKGWTSRSETQYF.

Of note for this clonotype: A junction boundary mismatches the germline segment, possibly from a read error. The gene calls are TRBV5-1 and TRBJ1-1; D might be TRBD1 (6 bases). Germline V gives CDR1 SGHRS, CDR2 YFSETQ. The CDR3 runs 16 residues. CDR3 nucleotides: TGCGCCAGCAGCCAGGCGACAAGGGGGATGAGAACTGACGCTTTCTTT. Encoded protein: CASSQATRGMRTDAFF.

As DNA, the CDR3 is TGTGCCAGCATGGCTAGGCATGGGGCCCACGTTACGCAGTATTTT. Translation gives CASMARHGAHVTQYF. The gene calls are TRBV28 and TRBJ2-3; D perhaps matches TRBD1 (5 bases). Trimming removed 7 bases from V and 8 bases from J, with 22 bases in between. The CDR3 is 15 amino acids. CDR1 MDHEN and CDR2 SYDVKM come from the germline V gene.

Worth noting for this clonotype: This is likely a read error, given that the CDR3 carries no conserved phenylalanine or tryptophan at its end. This chain links TRBV6-2 or TRBV6-3 with TRBJ1-1; D is uncertain. Germline values: CDR1 MNHEY, CDR2 SVGEGT. Trimming left V 5 bases short and J 0 bases short, with 7 bases between. This CDR3 comprises 13 residues. In DNA, the CDR3 is TGTGCCAGCAGTGTAACACTGAACACTGAAGCTTTCCTT. It yields the protein CASSVTLNTEAFL.

A word on this clonotype: One end of the junction fails to match germline, which may point to a read error. V usage is TRBV4-1 and J usage is TRBJ1-1, with D possibly matching TRBD1 (5 bases). The CDR3 totals 13 residues. The germline V gene encodes CDR1 MGHRA and CDR2 YSYEKL. CDR3 nucleotides: TGCGCTAGCAGCACCCAGGGTGGCAATGAAGCTTTCTTT. It is translated as CASSTQGGNEAFF.